These 7 T cell receptor beta chains share one sample of origin, sequenced in a study of blood T cell repertoires in COVID-19. Produced via immunoSEQ multiplex PCR; TCRdb's table is partial and in-frame only. Here the sample spans almost 300,000 clones, around nine tenths being singletons. The sequenced sample was peripheral blood. The receptors originated from a woman aged 30 to 39 with COVID-19, enrolled during active disease.

The J gene is TRBJ2-1, the V gene TRBV3-1 (or the pseudogene TRBV3-2), with 8 bases fitting TRBD2. From germline, CDR1 is LGHDT and CDR2 YNNKEL (reference sequence). V was clipped by 5 bases and J by 0 bases; unmatched bases: 9. The CDR3 loop spans 17 amino acids. DNA for the CDR3: TGTGCCAGCAGCTACGTTAGCGGGGCTAGCTCCTACAATGAGCAGTTCTTC. The encoded protein is CASSYVSGASSYNEQFF.

The V call is TRBV9, the J call TRBJ2-1; 9 positions agree with TRBD2. Germline-derived CDR1 and CDR2 are SGDLS and YYNGEE. The CDR3 totals 16 residues. V trimming: 0 bases; J trimming: 4 bases; junction bases outside the gene matches: 5. CDR3 in amino acids: CASSVVGLAGYNEQFF. CDR3 coding DNA: TGTGCCAGCAGCGTAGTCGGGCTAGCGGGATACAATGAGCAGTTCTTC.

J is TRBJ1-4 and V is TRBV3-1 (or the pseudogene TRBV3-2); D unresolved. There are 14 residues in the CDR3. Germline V gene lookup returns CDR1 LGHDT and CDR2 YNNKEL (reference sequence). Between the trimmed V and J ends, which lost 1 base and 3 bases, there was a span of 6 bases. In DNA, the CDR3 is TGTGCCAGCAGCCAAGTGGCCGCTAATGAAAAACTGTTTTTT. This codes for CASSQVAANEKLFF.

This sequence joins TRBV18 and TRBJ2-3; possible D gene TRBD2, 6 bases. The germline V and J ends were trimmed by 4 bases and 10 bases, with 9 bases remaining between them. The CDR3 is made up of 11 amino acids. Germline V CDR1 and CDR2: KGHSH, LQKENI. The CDR3 here is CASSRLGAQYF. The CDR3 region has the DNA TGTGCCAGCTCACGACTAGGTGCGCAGTATTTT.

The V gene is TRBV11-2, the J gene TRBJ2-3; weak D call: TRBD1 (5 bases). With 7 bases removed from V and 1 base from J, the gap between germline ends came to 15 bases. Per the germline V gene, CDR1 is SGHAT and CDR2 is FQNNGV. The CDR3 covers 15 residues. CDR3 residues: CASILGAWGTDTQYF. The DNA for the CDR3 is TGTGCCAGCATCCTAGGGGCGTGGGGCACAGATACGCAGTATTTT.

The chain is built from TRBV5-1 and TRBJ2-3; D is possibly TRBD1 (5 bases). Germline V gene sequence: CDR1 SGHRS, CDR2 YFSETQ. Trimming took 0 bases from V and 0 from J, leaving 17 bases between them. The CDR3 length is 18 residues. CDR3 amino acids: CASSLGQTLRSSTDTQYF. CDR3 DNA: TGCGCCAGCAGCTTGGGACAGACCCTTAGATCTAGCACAGATACGCAGTATTTT.

The chain joins TRBV19 to TRBJ2-5, with D maybe TRBD2 (5 bases). The CDR3 spans 13 residues. Germline assignment: CDR1 LNHDA and CDR2 SQIVND (reference sequence). Trimming cost V 9 bases and J 5 bases, with 16 bases left between them. As DNA, the CDR3 is TGTGCCAGCAACAACGGGGTGGGGGAGACCCAGTACTTC. This translates into CASNNGVGETQYF.